Following are 32 T cell receptor beta chains from one sample sequenced in a study of blood T cells in healthy people across ages. The second PCR ran roughly 7 to 12 cycles with a sample-barcoded 5' primer and J-beta primers. TCRdb recomputed calls from the 5' RACE reads with MiXCR, one row per CDR3 protein. The profile shows 800,000 to 1,300,000 distinct CDR3 sequences, under 30% of them singletons. These data also featured in a second study, about T cells of mothers and their children.

The sequenced sample was blood. Receptor source: a girl aged 2-10 years in good health.

The V and J genes are TRBV7-6 and TRBJ2-7; 8 nucleotides align to TRBD2. V lost 1 base to trimming and J lost 5 bases; unmatched junction nucleotides: 1. The CDR3 consists of 13 residues. Germline V gene lookup returns CDR1 SGHVS and CDR2 FNYEAQ. CDR3 residues: CASSLETSDEQYF. CDR3 DNA: TGTGCCAGCAGCTTAGAGACTAGCGACGAGCAGTACTTC.

This chain links TRBV29-1 with TRBJ1-2, with 7 nucleotides matching TRBD1. Germline CDR1 SQVTM, CDR2 ANQGSEA. The CDR3 runs 14 residues. The V and J ends lost 1 base and 7 bases, in that order; junction bases with no gene match: 9. CDR3 DNA sequence: TGCAGCGTTGAAGTATTGGACAGGAGTAGTGGCTACACCTTC. Residues: CSVEVLDRSSGYTF.

The chain has TRBV4-1 and TRBJ1-2; no clear D. V was clipped by 1 base and J by 5 bases, with 20 bases between them. The CDR3 extends over 17 amino acids. Germline assignment: CDR1 MGHRA and CDR2 YSYEKL. The CDR3 reads CASSQVYDTTGSYGYTF. CDR3 sequence (DNA): TGCGCCAGCAGCCAAGTTTATGACACCACCGGGTCTTATGGCTACACCTTC.

Only one count was recorded for this clonotype. The chain couples TRBV29-1 to TRBJ1-1; TRBD1 might be the D (6 bases). Germline V CDR1 and CDR2: SQVTM, ANQGSEA. Trimming shortened V by 3 bases and J by 5 bases, and 13 bases separated the two germline ends. The CDR3 loop spans 13 amino acids. The DNA of the CDR3 is TGCAGCGTTGACGGGGGGCGGTGGACTGAAGCTTTCTTT. Protein sequence: CSVDGGRWTEAFF.

For this clonotype: The germline gene is not matched at one end of the junction; a read error may be the cause. The rearrangement joins TRBV10-3 to TRBJ1-1; D unresolved. Germline CDR1 is ENHRY and CDR2 is SYGVKD. The CDR3 totals 11 residues. The CDR3 region has the DNA TGTGCCATCACAGGCGGCACTGAAACTTTCTTT. It encodes CAITGGTETFF.

On this clonotype: Germline and junction disagree at one end, which may indicate a read error. This chain uses TRBV11-2 with TRBJ1-1, with D uncertain. The CDR3 runs 15 residues. Per germline, CDR1 SGHAT and CDR2 FQNNGV. CDR3 in DNA: TGTGCCAGCAGCATAGACATTTATGTTGGTACTGAAGCTTTCTTT. Its translation is CASSIDIYVGTEAFF. Full variable domain (remainder filled in from reference TRBV11-2 and TRBJ1-1): EAGVAQSPRYKIIEKRQSVAFWCNPISGHATLYWYQQILGQGPKLLIQFQNNGVVDDSQLPKDRFSAERLKGVDSTLKIQPAKLEDSAVYLCASSIDIYVGTEAFFGQGTRLTVV.

CDR3 nucleotide sequence: TGTGCCAGTAGTATAGATTCAGGGAGCGGGGGAGCGAACACCGGGGAGCTGTTTTTT. The encoded protein is CASSIDSGSGGANTGELFF. The gene calls are TRBV19 and TRBJ2-2; 8 bases align to TRBD2. With V trimmed by 0 bases and J by 0 bases, 9 bases remained unmatched. The CDR3 covers 19 residues. Germline loops: CDR1 LNHDA, CDR2 SQIVND (reference sequence).

The CDR3 DNA follows: TGCAGCGCAAGACAGGGCAGGGACGAGCAGTACTTC. Translating it yields CSARQGRDEQYF. The chain employs TRBV29-1 and TRBJ2-1, with 7 bases lining up with TRBD1. The J call may be wrong; the DNA end is better matched by TRBJ2-7. Germline assignment: CDR1 SQVTM and CDR2 ANQGSEA. This CDR3 spans 12 amino acids.

V usage is TRBV12-3 or TRBV12-4 and J usage is TRBJ1-5; TRBD1 matches at 10 bases. J gave up 6 bases and V 5 bases, and 7 bases lay outside the gene matches. The CDR3 length is 15 residues. CDR3 region: CASSPGQGNPQPQHF. The DNA of the CDR3 is TGTGCCAGCAGTCCGGGACAGGGGAACCCTCAGCCCCAGCATTTT.

In its sample, this clonotype was seen a few times. Here the CDR3 DNA reads TGTGCCAGCAGATCCTCCCTCCCAGGGGGTGAGCAGTTCTTC. Protein: CASRSSLPGGEQFF. V gene TRBV12-3 or TRBV12-4 combines with J gene TRBJ2-1; 7 positions agree with TRBD1. This CDR3 has 14 amino acids. Trimming cost V 6 bases and J 9 bases; bases outside gene matches: 11.

Here the CDR3 reads CASNRGGIKEKLFF. Here the CDR3 DNA reads TGTGCCAGTAACAGGGGAGGTATCAAAGAAAAACTGTTTTTT. J is TRBJ1-4 and V is TRBV27; TRBD1 matches at 7 bases. Trimming took 9 bases from V and 8 from J; bases not matched to a gene: 12. The germline CDR1 and CDR2 sequences are MNHEY and SMNVEV (reference sequence). This CDR3 has 14 amino acids.

This clonotype turned up a few times. A read error may account for a junction end that differs from germline. The chain joins TRBV12-3 or TRBV12-4 to TRBJ2-5; TRBD2 agrees at 13 bases. The CDR3 totals 19 residues. The CDR3 DNA is TGTGCCAGCAGTCCTCGAGAAGGACTAGCGGGAGTATTTCAAGAGACCCAGTACTTT. Its translation: CASSPREGLAGVFQETQYF.

This chain links TRBV20-1 with TRBJ2-5; D possibly uses TRBD1 or TRBD2 (5 bases each). The CDR3 totals 11 residues. Germline values: CDR1 DFQATT, CDR2 SNEGSKA (reference sequence). The V end lost 2 bases, the J end lost 5 bases, and 6 bases lay between the germline ends. This CDR3 is CSARWGETQYF. DNA of the CDR3: TGCAGTGCTAGATGGGGGGAGACCCAGTACTTC.

This clonotype came up a few times. The chain carries TRBV5-4 and TRBJ2-5; D remains unclear. Germline CDR1 is SGHNT and CDR2 is YYREEE (reference sequence). Trimming stripped 4 bases from V and 3 bases from J, with 16 bases between. The CDR3 consists of 15 residues. CDR3 protein: CASSILQIPEETQYF. The CDR3 DNA sequence: TGTGCCAGCAGCATACTTCAGATCCCTGAAGAGACCCAGTACTTC.

In this sample, this clonotype turned up a few times. The V gene is TRBV27, the J gene TRBJ2-1; possibly TRBD1 for D (6 bases). This CDR3 is built from 13 residues. The ends were cut back, 4 bases at V and 7 bases at J, with 11 bases in the middle. Per the germline V gene, CDR1 is MNHEY and CDR2 is SMNVEV (reference sequence). CDR3 residues: CASSSLTGNEQFF. CDR3 nucleotide sequence: TGTGCCAGCAGTTCCCTCACAGGGAATGAGCAGTTCTTC.

This clonotype has only a few counts. One end of the junction does not line up with germline, which may come from a read error. This chain uses TRBV5-1 with TRBJ2-2; D perhaps matches TRBD2 (6 bases). There are 17 residues in the CDR3. Germline V lookup: CDR1 SGHRS, CDR2 YFSETQ. The CDR3 region has the DNA TGCGCCAGCAGCTTGGAGTCTGCGGGGTGGAACAACGGGGAGCTGTTTTTT. Encoded protein: CASSLESAGWNNGELFF.

This clonotype was seen a handful of times. This chain connects TRBV5-1 to TRBJ2-5; 9 bases agree with TRBD1. TRBJ2-7 explains the end of the DNA better; the J call may be wrong. Per germline, CDR1 SGHRS and CDR2 YFSETQ. This CDR3 has 15 residues. The CDR3 bases are TGCGCCAGCAGCTTGGGAGGGACAGGGTTGAGCGAGCAGTACTTC. Protein sequence: CASSLGGTGLSEQYF.

V usage is TRBV7-9 and J usage is TRBJ2-7; the match to TRBD2 covers 7 bases. The germline V gene has CDR1 SEHNR and CDR2 FQNEAQ (reference sequence). With 4 bases clipped from V and 6 bases from J, the junction kept 15 bases outside the gene matches. The CDR3 spans 16 residues. The CDR3 sequence: CASSSPLRDPGGEQYF. DNA of the CDR3: TGTGCCAGCAGCTCTCCCTTGAGGGATCCGGGGGGCGAGCAGTACTTC.

V usage is TRBV6-5 and J usage is TRBJ2-5; no clear D gene. V lost 2 bases and J 4 bases, leaving 11 bases between the germline ends. CDR1 is MNHEY, CDR2 SVGAGI, per germline. This CDR3 has 14 amino acids. The CDR3 protein is CASSYVAGGETQYF. CDR3 DNA: TGTGCCAGCAGTTACGTGGCAGGCGGAGAGACCCAGTACTTC.

This clonotype was seen only a few times. The J gene is TRBJ1-1, the V gene TRBV24-1, with D possibly matching TRBD1 (5 bases). Germline-derived CDR1 and CDR2 are KGHDR and SFDVKD. The CDR3 runs to 15 residues. The V end lost 9 bases, the J end lost 0 bases, and 16 bases lay between the germline ends. As DNA, the CDR3 is TGTGCCACCCCTTTTCTGACAGACATGAACACTGAAGCTTTCTTT. Translation: CATPFLTDMNTEAFF.

This chain links TRBV15 with TRBJ2-3; 10 nucleotides line up with TRBD2. The germline V gene encodes CDR1 LNHNV and CDR2 YYDKDF (reference sequence). The CDR3 runs to 19 residues. V dropped 0 bases and J dropped 6; count of bases not matched to a gene: 15. CDR3: CATSRDPSASGSWTDTQYF. CDR3 bases: TGTGCCACCAGCAGAGACCCTTCGGCTAGCGGGAGTTGGACGGATACGCAGTATTTT.

The chain recombines TRBV3-1 with TRBJ2-2, with D maybe TRBD2 (6 bases). Trimming removed 3 bases from V and 7 bases from J, with 15 bases in between. The CDR3 sequence is 15 residues long. CDR1 and CDR2 (germline): LGHDT, YNNKEL (reference sequence). The CDR3 here is CASSHAPMRGGELFF. The DNA of the CDR3 is TGTGCCAGCAGCCACGCTCCCATGCGGGGCGGGGAGCTGTTTTTT.

This clonotype was counted a few times. The CDR3 sequence is CASSQVRDWGGNSTDTQYF. The CDR3 nucleotides read TGTGCCAGCAGCCAAGTCCGAGACTGGGGGGGCAACAGCACAGATACGCAGTATTTT. The chain combines TRBV3-1 with TRBJ2-3, with D perhaps matching TRBD2 (7 bases). The CDR3 runs 19 residues. In germline, CDR1 is LGHDT, CDR2 YNNKEL (reference sequence). Trimming left V 1 base short and J 0 bases short, with 20 bases between.

The CDR3 coding sequence is TGTGCCAGCAGTTACCCCGTCAAGGAGGACAATGAGCAGTTCTTC. Translation: CASSYPVKEDNEQFF. The rearrangement links TRBV6-5 to TRBJ2-1; D is possibly TRBD2 (5 bases). CDR1 is MNHEY and CDR2 is SVGAGI in the germline V gene. V was clipped by 2 bases and J by 5 bases, with 13 bases between them. The CDR3 is 15 residues long.

The chain employs TRBV29-1 and TRBJ2-3, with 15 bases aligning to TRBD2. Per germline, CDR1 SQVTM and CDR2 ANQGSEA. The J segment lost 4 bases and the V segment lost 8 bases, leaving 7 bases of the junction unmatched. The CDR3 is 15 residues long. CDR3 sequence reads: CSSIGTSGRSDTQYF. CDR3 bases: TGCAGCTCTATAGGGACTAGCGGGAGGTCAGATACGCAGTATTTT.

This clonotype was recorded a few times. The V gene is TRBV10-2, the J gene TRBJ2-5, with 9 bases that match TRBD2. Trimming at V came to 5 bases and at J to 4 bases, leaving 8 bases not matched to a gene. CDR1 WSHSY and CDR2 SAAADI come from the germline V gene. The CDR3 is made up of 15 amino acids. The CDR3 spells CASSPAGGPAETQYF. The CDR3 region has the DNA TGCGCCAGCAGTCCGGCGGGAGGGCCGGCAGAGACCCAGTACTTC.

This clonotype was counted a few times. The chain is built from TRBV9 and TRBJ2-4; D assignment may be TRBD1 or TRBD2 (5 bases each). Trimming shortened V by 2 bases and J by 5 bases, and 14 bases separated the two germline ends. In germline, CDR1 is SGDLS, CDR2 YYNGEE. This CDR3 region has 15 residues. The CDR3 loop is CASSVSGTAENIQYF. The CDR3 DNA reads TGTGCCAGCAGCGTCTCCGGGACGGCCGAAAACATTCAGTACTTC.

The chain uses TRBV12-3 or TRBV12-4 and TRBJ2-7, with 9 bases matching TRBD1. V lost 6 bases, J lost 5 bases, and 11 bases stayed unmatched. CDR3 size: 15 residues. DNA of the CDR3: TGTGCCAGCAGCCAACCGGGACAGGGTAGTCACGAGCAGTACTTC. Translating gives CASSQPGQGSHEQYF.

This chain joins TRBV19 and TRBJ2-1; the match to TRBD2 covers 7 bases. The CDR3 totals 16 residues. V trimming: 5 bases; J trimming: 7 bases; junction bases outside the gene matches: 14. The V gene's germline CDR1 is LNHDA and CDR2 SQIVND (reference sequence). CDR3 nucleotides: TGTGCCAGTAGTCCCGGGACTATGAGTCCGAGGAATGAGCAGTTCTTC. As protein: CASSPGTMSPRNEQFF. The full variable domain, completed using reference TRBV19 and TRBJ2-1, is DGGITQSPKYLFRKEGQNVTLSCEQNLNHDAMYWYRQDPGQGLRLIYYSQIVNDFQKGDIAEGYSVSREKKESFPLTVTSAQKNPTAFYLCASSPGTMSPRNEQFFGPGTRLTVL.

This chain connects TRBV2 to TRBJ2-1, with TRBD2 identical over 11 bases. CDR3 length equals 15 residues. The germline gives CDR1 SNHLY, CDR2 FYNNEI. V shed 4 bases and J 6 bases; nucleotides not matched to a gene: 5. The chain's CDR3 is CASSVTSGRSNEQFF. CDR3 bases: TGTGCCAGCAGTGTAACTAGCGGGAGAAGCAATGAGCAGTTCTTC. Full variable domain (remainder filled in from reference TRBV2 and TRBJ2-1): EPEVTQTPSHQVTQMGQEVILRCVPISNHLYFYWYRQILGQKVEFLVSFYNNEISEKSEIFDDQFSVERPDGSNFTLKIRSTKLEDSAMYFCASSVTSGRSNEQFFGPGTRLTVL.

In the case of this clonotype: Compared with germline, one end of the junction differs, possibly owing to a read error. This rearrangement joins TRBV27 to TRBJ2-2; D gene uncertain. Germline V CDR1 and CDR2: MNHEY, SMNVEV (reference sequence). The CDR3 contains 14 residues. The CDR3 loop is CAGSLRSVTGELFF. The CDR3 DNA follows: TGTGCCGGCAGTTTAAGGTCCGTGACCGGGGAGCTGTTTTTT.

A few counts support this clonotype. The chain combines TRBV29-1 with TRBJ1-3; D not certain. Germline CDR1 is SQVTM and CDR2 is ANQGSEA. This CDR3 region has 10 residues. The germline V and J ends were trimmed by 3 bases and 8 bases, with 5 bases remaining between them. CDR3: CSVEQDTIYF. The DNA of the CDR3 is TGCAGCGTTGAGCAGGACACCATATATTTT.